These 13 T cell receptor beta chains were sequenced from one sample in a study of Ad26.COV2.S vaccination and SARS-CoV-2 variants. Assay used: immunoSEQ multiplex PCR; TCRdb lists only in-frame clones, some missing. The sample has 300,000 to 450,000 clones, roughly 94% seen once; the top ten hold 3.9%. The sequenced sample was peripheral blood, obtained after recovery from COVID-19. These receptors originate from a human donor who had recovered from COVID-19.

V gene TRBV7-9 combines with J gene TRBJ1-2, with 7 bases identical to TRBD1. CDR1 and CDR2 (germline): SEHNR, FQNEAQ (reference sequence). With 7 bases clipped from V and 1 base from J, the junction kept 9 bases outside the gene matches. The CDR3 totals 15 residues. The CDR3 spells CASTLGQSFNYGYTF. The CDR3 DNA follows: TGTGCCAGCACCTTGGGACAGAGCTTTAACTATGGCTACACCTTC.

V and J are TRBV5-4 and TRBJ2-3; 7 nucleotides line up with TRBD2. The CDR3 is 17 residues long. J gave up 5 bases and V 4 bases, and 16 bases lay outside the gene matches. Per the germline V gene, CDR1 is SGHNT and CDR2 is YYREEE (reference sequence). CDR3 DNA: TGTGCCAGCAGCCTCTGGCGGGGCGGGGGAAAGGTAGATACGCAGTATTTT. Its translation: CASSLWRGGGKVDTQYF.

This clone was seen once. This chain joins TRBV5-1 and TRBJ1-2; D uncertain. The CDR3 spans 13 residues. V was cut by 4 bases and J by 4 bases, with 11 bases left in between. Germline CDR1 is SGHRS and CDR2 is YFSETQ. The CDR3 sequence is CASSLDGTYGYTF. CDR3 nucleotide sequence: TGCGCCAGCAGCCTGGACGGAACCTATGGCTACACCTTC.

The genes are TRBV7-3 and TRBJ2-2; D ambiguous. Between the trimmed V and J ends, which lost 3 bases and 0 bases, there was a span of 5 bases. Looked up from germline, CDR1 is SGHTA and CDR2 is FQGTGA. The CDR3 length is 14 residues. The CDR3 sequence: CASSLTTNTGELFF. In nucleotides, the CDR3 is TGTGCCAGCAGCTTGACAACGAACACCGGGGAGCTGTTTTTT.

The table lists this clone with a few counts. The rearrangement uses TRBV7-9 and TRBJ1-2, with D possibly matching TRBD1 (5 bases). The CDR3 totals 13 residues. Germline CDR1 reads SEHNR; CDR2 reads FQNEAQ (reference sequence). Deletions cut 3 bases from V and 2 bases from J, with 7 bases between. In nucleotides, the CDR3 is TGTGCCAGCAGCTTTAGGGGCAACTATGGCTACACCTTC. Amino acid sequence: CASSFRGNYGYTF.

The J gene is TRBJ2-1, the V gene TRBV3-1 (or the pseudogene TRBV3-2); weak D call: TRBD1 (5 bases). The V end was cut by 3 bases, the J end by 7 bases, with 13 bases between. Germline CDR1 and CDR2: LGHDT and YNNKEL (reference sequence). The CDR3 extends over 14 amino acids. The CDR3 region is CASSQKGPRNEQFF. The CDR3 coding sequence is TGTGCCAGCAGCCAGAAGGGGCCGAGGAATGAGCAGTTCTTC.

The rearrangement uses TRBV4-1 and TRBJ1-2; 9 nucleotides line up with TRBD1. Germline CDR1 is MGHRA and CDR2 is YSYEKL. The CDR3 spans 16 residues. J was trimmed by 11 bases and V by 1 base; bases with no gene match: 14. The CDR3 spells CASSQVRADRGEGYTF. The CDR3 DNA sequence: TGCGCCAGCAGCCAAGTTCGTGCGGACAGGGGAGAAGGTTACACCTTC.

V usage is TRBV10-1 and J usage is TRBJ1-5; possible D gene TRBD1, 5 bases. The CDR3 totals 15 residues. Trimming removed 6 bases at V and 3 bases at J, with 15 bases between. The V gene's germline CDR1 is WNHNN and CDR2 SYGVQD (reference sequence). The CDR3 nucleotides are TGCGCCAGCAGAAGGGGCAGACAAAACAATCAGCCCCAGCATTTT. Translating it yields CASRRGRQNNQPQHF.

The rearrangement joins TRBV19 to TRBJ1-5; possibly TRBD1 for D (5 bases). The CDR3 has 14 amino acids. Looked up from germline, CDR1 is LNHDA and CDR2 is SQIVND (reference sequence). The V and J ends lost 7 bases and 0 bases respectively, with 10 bases between them. The CDR3 bases are TGTGCCAGTACCCAACAGGATAGCAATCAGCCCCAGCATTTT. Translated, it gives CASTQQDSNQPQHF.

The V call is TRBV5-6, the J call TRBJ1-2; tentative D call: TRBD1 (6 bases). Trimming removed 2 bases from V and 6 bases from J, with 11 bases in between. Germline CDR1 is SGHDT and CDR2 is YYEEEE. There are 13 residues in the CDR3. CDR3 bases: TGTGCCAGCAGCTTTCCCGGGGGCGATGGCTACACCTTC. Protein product: CASSFPGGDGYTF.

The chain carries TRBV5-1 and TRBJ2-7; 10 bases fit TRBD1. Trimming cost V 5 bases and J 7 bases; bases outside gene matches: 3. This CDR3 is 12 amino acids long. The germline gives CDR1 SGHRS, CDR2 YFSETQ. The CDR3 is CASSSGQGEQYF. In DNA form, the CDR3 reads TGCGCCAGCAGTTCGGGACAGGGGGAGCAGTACTTC.

The chain carries TRBV6-6 and TRBJ2-1, with TRBD2 identical over 12 bases. The trim removed 4 bases at V and 10 bases at J, leaving 11 bases unmatched. Germline V gene data show CDR1 as MNHNY and CDR2 as SVGAGI (reference sequence). The CDR3 runs 16 residues. This chain's CDR3 is CASSSLTSGGAGEQFF. CDR3 nucleotides: TGTGCCAGCAGTTCCTTGACTAGCGGGGGTGCCGGGGAGCAGTTCTTC.

The chain is built from TRBV7-9 and TRBJ2-7; 8 positions agree with TRBD1. With 0 bases clipped from V and 2 bases from J, the junction kept 9 bases outside the gene matches. There are 17 residues in the CDR3. Germline V lookup: CDR1 SEHNR, CDR2 FQNEAQ (reference sequence). The CDR3, as DNA: TGTGCCAGCAGCTTAGCCCAGGGGGCGCGTTCTCCCTACGAGCAGTACTTC. Translated: CASSLAQGARSPYEQYF.